This T cell receptor beta chain was sequenced for a study of blood T cell repertoires in COVID-19 (dated by TCRdb to the early 2020s). The study in broad terms: Samples from collaborators originated in the United States, Italy and Spain and spanned both the acute and convalescent phases of COVID-19. Subjects who had been exposed to COVID-19, were actively infected with it, or had recovered from it provided the deeply sampled blood TCRbeta repertoires that made up the dataset. Where available, HLA class I and class II types were obtained from metadata supplied by the sample provider rather than from assay-based typing. Samples came from the ongoing ImmuneRACE study (first 160 participants) plus 1,254 subjects from 6 global collaborators. The repertoires were released in a freely available public database intended as a resource for research on the immune response to SARS-CoV-2. The material from the prospective study consisted of cDNA or gDNA derived from T cells, B-cell-depleted T cells, or PBMCs. A de-identified subject ID, COVID-19 status, age in years and sex were almost always included in the sample metadata. The study at large found these results: The amount of clinical and demographic metadata varied by source and participant and was provided uncurated.

TCRbeta CDR3 regions were amplified from genomic DNA using the immunoSEQ Assay, a bias-controlled multiplex PCR. The original pipeline was this. Nucleated cell counts per sample were estimated from amplification of reference gene primers within the assay. To quantify the absolute abundance of each unique TCRbeta CDR3 rearrangement, sequence reads were collapsed and filtered. For each sample, productive Simpson clonality was calculated as the square root of Simpson's diversity index over productive rearrangements. Not all clones reach the TCRdb copy of this immuneACCESS table, which keeps in-frame sequences only. Checked studies attribute under half of the gap to unresolved V genes and leave the rest unexplained. V, J and clone size reflect that table, while D and trimming were determined from the DNA. The sample records around 250,000 clones, about 90% of which are singletons. The ten top clones hold less than 8% of the sample.

The collaborating institutions used their own protocols to collect whole blood in K2EDTA tubes. For TCRbeta analysis, collaborators shipped samples as frozen whole blood, isolated PBMCs, or DNA extracted from either of those sample types. As for this clone: The antigen this receptor binds is unknown. No per-base quality is available; no much larger clone lies one base away.

Sequencing was performed on peripheral blood. This clonotype originated in a man between 60 and 75 years old with acute or convalescent COVID-19.

The DNA is as follows: TGTGCCAGCAACCCTCGGGGACACAACTCTGGAAACACCATATATTTT. Its product reads: CASNPRGHNSGNTIYF. The rearranged chain carries TRBV6-6 and TRBJ1-3; the D gene is possibly TRBD1, with 6 bases matching. Deletion took 7 bases off V and 0 bases off J, with a span of 16 bases between the germline ends. The CDR3 runs 16 residues from the cysteine to the phenylalanine. Kept here is only the CDR3 DNA, which spans 48 bases and is read in frame from base 1. From the germline V gene (reference sequence), CDR1 is MNHNY and CDR2 is SVGAGI.